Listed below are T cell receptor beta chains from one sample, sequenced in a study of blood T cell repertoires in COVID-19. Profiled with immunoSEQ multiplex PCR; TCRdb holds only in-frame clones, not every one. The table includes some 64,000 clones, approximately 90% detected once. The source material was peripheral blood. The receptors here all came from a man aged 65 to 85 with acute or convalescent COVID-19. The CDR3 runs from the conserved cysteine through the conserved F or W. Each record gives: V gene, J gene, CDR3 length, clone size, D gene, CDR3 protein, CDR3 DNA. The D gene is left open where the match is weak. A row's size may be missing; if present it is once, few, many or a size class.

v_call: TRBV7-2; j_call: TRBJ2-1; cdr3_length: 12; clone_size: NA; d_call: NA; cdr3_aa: CASSLGGYEQFF; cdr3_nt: TGTGCCAGCAGCTTAGGAGGGTATGAGCAGTTCTTC
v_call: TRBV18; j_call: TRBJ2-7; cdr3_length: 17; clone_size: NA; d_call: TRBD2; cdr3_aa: CASSPRLAALDTYEQYF; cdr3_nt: TGTGCCAGCTCACCCCGACTAGCGGCGTTAGACACCTACGAGCAGTACTTC
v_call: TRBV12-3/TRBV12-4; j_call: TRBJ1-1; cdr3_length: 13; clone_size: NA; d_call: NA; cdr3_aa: CASSPTGNTEAFF; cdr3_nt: TGTGCCAGCAGCCCGACGGGGAACACTGAAGCTTTCTTT
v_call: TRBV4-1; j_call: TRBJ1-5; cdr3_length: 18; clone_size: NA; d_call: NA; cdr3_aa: CASSHPFGGRDSNQPQHF; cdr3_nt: TGCGCCAGCAGCCACCCCTTCGGGGGTCGAGATAGCAATCAGCCCCAGCATTTT
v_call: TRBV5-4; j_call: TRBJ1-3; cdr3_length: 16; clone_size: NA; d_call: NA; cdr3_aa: CASSLAPLSSGNTIYF; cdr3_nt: TGTGCCAGCAGCTTAGCTCCCCTGAGCTCTGGAAACACCATATATTTT
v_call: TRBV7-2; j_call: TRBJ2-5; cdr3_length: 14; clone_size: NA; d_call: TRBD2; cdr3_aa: CASSLRTSGETQYF; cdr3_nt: TGTGCCAGCAGCTTGCGGACTAGTGGGGAGACCCAGTACTTC
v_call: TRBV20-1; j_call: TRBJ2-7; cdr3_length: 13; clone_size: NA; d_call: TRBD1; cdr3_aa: CSASRGPSYEQYF; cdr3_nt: TGCAGTGCTAGTAGGGGGCCCTCCTACGAGCAGTACTTC
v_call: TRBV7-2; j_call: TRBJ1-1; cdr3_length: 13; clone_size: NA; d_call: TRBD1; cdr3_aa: CASSVHRGTEAFF; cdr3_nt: TGTGCCAGCAGCGTACACAGGGGCACTGAAGCTTTCTTT
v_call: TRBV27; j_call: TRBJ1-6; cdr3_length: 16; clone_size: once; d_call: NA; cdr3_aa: CASRKGQIRYNSPLHF; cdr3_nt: TGTGCCAGCAGAAAAGGACAGATTAGGTATAATTCACCCCTCCACTTT
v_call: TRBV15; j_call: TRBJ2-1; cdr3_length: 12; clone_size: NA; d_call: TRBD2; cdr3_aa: CATSIPGLPRFF; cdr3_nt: TGTGCCACCAGCATCCCGGGACTACCAAGATTCTTC
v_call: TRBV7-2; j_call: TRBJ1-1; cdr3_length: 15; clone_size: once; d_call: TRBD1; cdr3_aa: CASSLEGTENTEAFF; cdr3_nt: TGTGCCAGCAGCTTAGAAGGGACAGAGAACACTGAAGCTTTCTTT
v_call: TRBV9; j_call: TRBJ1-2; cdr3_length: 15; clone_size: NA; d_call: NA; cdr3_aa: CASSVGPGANYGYTF; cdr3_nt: TGTGCCAGCAGCGTAGGGCCAGGGGCAAACTATGGCTACACCTTC
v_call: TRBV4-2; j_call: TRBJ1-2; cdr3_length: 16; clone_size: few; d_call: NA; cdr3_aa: CASSQRGTTKHYGYTF; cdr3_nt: TGTGCCAGCAGCCAAAGAGGGACTACTAAACACTATGGCTACACCTTC
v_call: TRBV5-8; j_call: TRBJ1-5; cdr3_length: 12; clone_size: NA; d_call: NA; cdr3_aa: CASVTGNQPQHF; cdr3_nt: TGTGCCAGCGTAACAGGGAATCAGCCCCAGCATTTT
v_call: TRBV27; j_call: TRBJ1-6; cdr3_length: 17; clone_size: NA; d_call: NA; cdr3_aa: CASSPSREGVYNSPLHF; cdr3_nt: TGTGCCAGCAGTCCCTCTAGGGAGGGGGTTTATAATTCACCCCTCCACTTT
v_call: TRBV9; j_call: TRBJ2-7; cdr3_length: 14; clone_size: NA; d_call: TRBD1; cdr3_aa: CASSEQGGPYEQYF; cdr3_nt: TGTGCCAGCAGCGAACAGGGGGGTCCCTACGAGCAGTACTTC
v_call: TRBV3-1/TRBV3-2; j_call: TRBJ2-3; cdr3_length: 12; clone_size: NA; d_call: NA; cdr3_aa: CASSQVTDTQYF; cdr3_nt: TGTGCCAGCAGCCAAGTAACAGATACGCAGTATTTT
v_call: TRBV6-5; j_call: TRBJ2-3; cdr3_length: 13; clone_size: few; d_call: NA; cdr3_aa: CASNRVSADTQYF; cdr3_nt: TGTGCCAGCAACAGGGTTTCGGCAGATACGCAGTATTTT
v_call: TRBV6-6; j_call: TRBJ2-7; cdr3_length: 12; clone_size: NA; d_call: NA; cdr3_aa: CASSPQVSEQYF; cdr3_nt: TGTGCCAGCAGCCCCCAGGTATCCGAGCAGTACTTC
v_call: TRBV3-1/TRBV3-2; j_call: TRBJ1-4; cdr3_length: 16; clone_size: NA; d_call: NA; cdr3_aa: CASSQGSGKTNEKLFF; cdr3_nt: TGTGCCAGCAGCCAAGGTTCAGGGAAGACTAATGAAAAACTGTTTTTT
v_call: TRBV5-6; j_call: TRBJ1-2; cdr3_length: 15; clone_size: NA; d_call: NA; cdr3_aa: CASRSPAGPGYGYTF; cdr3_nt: TGTGCCAGCAGATCCCCGGCAGGGCCCGGCTATGGCTACACCTTC
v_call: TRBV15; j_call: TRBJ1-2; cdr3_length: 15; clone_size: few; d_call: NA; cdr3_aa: CATSRNPGTGGRHTF; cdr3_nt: TGTGCCACCAGCAGAAACCCTGGGACGGGAGGAAGGCACACCTTC
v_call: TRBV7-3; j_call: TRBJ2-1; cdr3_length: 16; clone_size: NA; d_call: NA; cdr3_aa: CASSLSGGTPYNEQFF; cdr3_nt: TGTGCCAGCAGCTTAAGCGGAGGCACCCCCTACAATGAGCAGTTCTTC
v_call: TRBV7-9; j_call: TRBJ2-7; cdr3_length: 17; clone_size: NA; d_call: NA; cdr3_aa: CASSSASRDSSSYEQYF; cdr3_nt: TGTGCCAGCAGCTCCGCTTCCCGGGACTCTTCCTCCTACGAGCAGTACTTC
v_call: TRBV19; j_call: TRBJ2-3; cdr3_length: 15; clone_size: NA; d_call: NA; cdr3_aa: CASSPGVTNTDTQYF; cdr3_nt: TGTGCCAGTAGTCCGGGGGTCACCAACACAGATACGCAGTATTTT
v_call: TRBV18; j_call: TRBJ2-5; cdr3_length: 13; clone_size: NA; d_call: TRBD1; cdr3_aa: CASSLGQSETQYF; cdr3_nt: TGTGCCAGCTCACTGGGACAGTCAGAGACCCAGTACTTC
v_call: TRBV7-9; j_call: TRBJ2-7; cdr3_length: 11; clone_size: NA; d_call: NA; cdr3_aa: CASSWGREQYF; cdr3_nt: TGTGCCAGCAGTTGGGGCCGGGAGCAGTACTTC
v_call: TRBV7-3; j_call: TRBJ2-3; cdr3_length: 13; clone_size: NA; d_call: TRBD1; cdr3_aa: CASSQGVYGTQYF; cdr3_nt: TGTGCCAGCAGCCAGGGGGTATACGGTACGCAGTATTTT
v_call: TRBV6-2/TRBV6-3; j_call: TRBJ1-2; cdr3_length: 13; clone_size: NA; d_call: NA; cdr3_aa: CASSYGGIPSYTF; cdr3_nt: TGTGCCAGCAGTTACGGGGGGATCCCCAGCTACACCTTC
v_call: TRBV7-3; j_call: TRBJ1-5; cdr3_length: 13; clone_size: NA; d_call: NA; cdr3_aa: CASSRDTNQPQHF; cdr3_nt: TGTGCCAGCAGTCGGGACACCAATCAGCCCCAGCATTTT
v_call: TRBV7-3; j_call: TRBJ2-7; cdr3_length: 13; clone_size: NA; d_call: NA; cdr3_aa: CASSLNRDGEQYF; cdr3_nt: TGTGCCAGCAGCTTAAATCGGGATGGCGAGCAGTACTTC
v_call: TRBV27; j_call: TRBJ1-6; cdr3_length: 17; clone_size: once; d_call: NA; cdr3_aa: CASAGGSKSSYNSPLHF; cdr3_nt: TGTGCCAGCGCGGGGGGGTCGAAGAGCTCCTATAATTCACCCCTCCACTTT
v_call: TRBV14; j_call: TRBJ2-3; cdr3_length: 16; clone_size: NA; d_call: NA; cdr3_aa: CASSPYSGLSTDTQYF; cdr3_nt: TGTGCCAGCAGCCCCTATAGCGGTCTTAGCACAGATACGCAGTATTTT
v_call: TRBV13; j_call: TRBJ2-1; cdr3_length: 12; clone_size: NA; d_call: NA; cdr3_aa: CASRAQGNEQFF; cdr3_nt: TGTGCCAGCAGGGCCCAGGGGAATGAGCAGTTCTTC
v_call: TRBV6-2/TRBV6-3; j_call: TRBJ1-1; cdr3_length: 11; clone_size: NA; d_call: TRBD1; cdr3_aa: CASSPRDRAFF; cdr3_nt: TGTGCCAGCAGCCCCCGGGACAGGGCTTTCTTT